This T cell receptor (beta chain) is from a study of blood T cell repertoires in COVID-19. Deletions cut 2 bases from V and 0 bases from J, with 8 bases between. Per germline, CDR1 MDHEN and CDR2 SYDVKM. The length of the CDR3 is 14 residues. Original methodology: Scientists estimated how many nucleated cells there were by amplifying reference gene primers. The data were produced by immunoSEQ multiplex PCR, yet TCRdb's version contains in-frame clones alone and is incomplete. That table gives V, J and clone size, and the DNA gave D and trimming. This sample carries over 150,000 clones, approximately 80% of them seen once, and the ten largest clones take around 12%.

This receptor was obtained from a woman aged 50 to 60 with acute or convalescent COVID-19. The sequenced sample was peripheral blood. The rearrangement joins TRBV28 to TRBJ2-7, with a tentative D call TRBD2 (5 bases). CDR3: CASSLVGSSYEQYF. The CDR3 bases are TGTGCCAGCAGTTTAGTGGGGAGCTCCTACGAGCAGTACTTC.